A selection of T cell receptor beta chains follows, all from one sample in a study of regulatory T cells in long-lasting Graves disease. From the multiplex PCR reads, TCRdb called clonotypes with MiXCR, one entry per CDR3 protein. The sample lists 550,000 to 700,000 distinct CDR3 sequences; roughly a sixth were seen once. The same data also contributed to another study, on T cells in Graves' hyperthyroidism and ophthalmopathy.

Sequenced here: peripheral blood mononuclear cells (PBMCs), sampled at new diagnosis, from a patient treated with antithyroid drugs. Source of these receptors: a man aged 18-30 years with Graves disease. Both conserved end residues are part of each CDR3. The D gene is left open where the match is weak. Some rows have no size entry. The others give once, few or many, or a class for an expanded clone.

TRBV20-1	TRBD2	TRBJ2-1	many	TGCAGTGCTAGCGTACGCGGGAGGGCCAATGAGCAGTTCTTC	CSASVRGRANEQFF
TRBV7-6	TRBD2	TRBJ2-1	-	TGTGCCAGCAGCTTATGGGAGGGATCCTACAATGAGCAGTTCTTC	CASSLWEGSYNEQFF
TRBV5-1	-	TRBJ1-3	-	TGCGCCAGCAGCTATTGGGGGAAATTCGGAAACACCATATATTTT	CASSYWGKFGNTIYF
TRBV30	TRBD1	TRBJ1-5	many	TGTGCCTGGAGGCAGGGGGGAAGCAATCAGCCCCAGCATTTT	CAWRQGGSNQPQHF
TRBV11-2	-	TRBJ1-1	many	TGTGCCAGCAGCCCGACTCAACGGATAAGGAACACTGAAGCTTTCTTT	CASSPTQRIRNTEAFF
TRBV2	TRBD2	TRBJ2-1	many	TGTGCCAGCAGTGAACCGGGACTAGCGGGATCAATTAACAATGAGCAGTTCTTC	CASSEPGLAGSINNEQFF
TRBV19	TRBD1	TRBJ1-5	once	TGTGCCAGTAGTTCCCCGGGACAGGGGGTTGGCAATCAGCCCCAGCATTTT	CASSSPGQGVGNQPQHF
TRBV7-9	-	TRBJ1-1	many	TGTGCCAGCAGCCCGAATATCCATTTTGAAGCTTTCTTT	CASSPNIHFEAFF
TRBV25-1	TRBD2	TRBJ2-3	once	TGTGCCAGCAGTAAGGGACTAGCGGGAGTTTACGCAGATACGCAGTATTTT	CASSKGLAGVYADTQYF
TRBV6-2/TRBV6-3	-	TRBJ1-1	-	TGTGCCAGCAGTCTCTCCGGACTGACCACTGAAGCTTTCTTT	CASSLSGLTTEAFF
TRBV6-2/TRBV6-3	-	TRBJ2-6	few	TGTGCCAGCAGGGGTTGGACAGAGAGCTCTGGGGCCAACGTCCTGACTTTC	CASRGWTESSGANVLTF
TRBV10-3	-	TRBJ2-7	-	TGTGCCATCAGCTGGGGGGTTTCCAACGAGCAGTACTTC	CAISWGVSNEQYF
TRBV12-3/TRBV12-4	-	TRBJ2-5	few	TGTGCCAGCAGTTTGGCAGGGGAGGGGGAGACCCAGTACTTC	CASSLAGEGETQYF
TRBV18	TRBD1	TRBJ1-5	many	TGTGCCAGCTCACGGACAGGGGCAATTGGCCAGCCCCAGCATTTT	CASSRTGAIGQPQHF
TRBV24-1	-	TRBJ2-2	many	TGTGCCACCAGTGGGAGACTCGGGGAGCTGTTTTTT	CATSGRLGELFF
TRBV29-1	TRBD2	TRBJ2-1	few	TGCAGCGTTGAAATCGAACGGGGACTAGCGATCTACAATGAGCAGTTCTTC	CSVEIERGLAIYNEQFF
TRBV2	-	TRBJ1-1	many	TGTGCCAGCAGTGAGAGGTCCTTCATGAACACTGAAGCTTTCTTT	CASSERSFMNTEAFF
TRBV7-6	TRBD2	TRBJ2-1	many	TGTGCCAGCAGCTTACGACTAGCGGCAAACAATGAGCAGTTCTTC	CASSLRLAANNEQFF
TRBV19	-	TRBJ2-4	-	TGTGCCAGTATGGGGCAAGACGGCAAAAACATTCAGTACTTC	CASMGQDGKNIQYF
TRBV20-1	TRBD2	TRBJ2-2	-	TGCAGTGCTGGGACTAGTGGGGCCCCTACCGGGGAGCTGTTTTTT	CSAGTSGAPTGELFF
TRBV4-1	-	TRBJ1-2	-	TGCGCCAGCAGCCTCGGGACGGCGAGTAATGGCTACACCTTC	CASSLGTASNGYTF
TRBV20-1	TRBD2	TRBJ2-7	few	TGCAGTGCTAGAGATTCAGCTAGCGGCACCTACGAGCAGTACTTC	CSARDSASGTYEQYF
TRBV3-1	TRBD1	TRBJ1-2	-	TGTGCCAGCAGCCAAACAGGGGTTTTCTCTGGCTACACCTTC	CASSQTGVFSGYTF
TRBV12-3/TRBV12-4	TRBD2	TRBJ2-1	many	TGTGCCAGCAAGTTACTAGCGCGATTTAATGAGCAGTTCTTC	CASKLLARFNEQFF
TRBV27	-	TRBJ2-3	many	TGTGCCAGCATTCTGATTTACCCGCCGACAGATACGCAGTATTTT	CASILIYPPTDTQYF
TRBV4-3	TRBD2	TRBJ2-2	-	TGCGCCAGCAGCCAAGGCTCGGGAGGAGCGAACACCGGGGAGCTGTTTTTT	CASSQGSGGANTGELFF